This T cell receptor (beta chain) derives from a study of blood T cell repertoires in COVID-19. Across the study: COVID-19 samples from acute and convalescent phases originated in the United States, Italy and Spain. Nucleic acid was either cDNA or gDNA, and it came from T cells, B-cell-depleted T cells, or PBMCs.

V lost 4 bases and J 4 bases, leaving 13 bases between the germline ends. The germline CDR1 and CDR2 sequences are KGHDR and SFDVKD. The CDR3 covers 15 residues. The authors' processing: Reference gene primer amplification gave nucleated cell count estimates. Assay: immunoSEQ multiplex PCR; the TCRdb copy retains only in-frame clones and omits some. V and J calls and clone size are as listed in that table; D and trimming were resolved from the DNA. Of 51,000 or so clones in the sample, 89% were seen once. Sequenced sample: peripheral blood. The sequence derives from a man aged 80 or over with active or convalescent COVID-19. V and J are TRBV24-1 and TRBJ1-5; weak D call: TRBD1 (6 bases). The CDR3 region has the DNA TGTGCCACCAGTGAAAGAGGCAGGGGTAATCAGCCCCAGCATTTT. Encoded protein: CATSERGRGNQPQHF.